What follows are 15 T cell receptor beta chains derived from one specimen sequenced in a study of response to subunit inactivated influenza vaccine. One entry per CDR3 protein results from TCRdb running MiXCR on the RT-PCR reads. This sample carries roughly 550,000 distinct CDR3 sequences, around 25% of them seen once, and the ten largest clones take 2.5% to 3%. A further study also used this sample, focusing on T cells expressing NK-cell markers. According to that study: cDNA encoding TCR beta was synthesized via 5'RACE template switching incorporating UMIs.

Sequencing used CD4+ T cells sorted from PBMCs, obtained 12 days after vaccination. These TCRs come from a middle-aged man who received an inactivated influenza vaccine.

As for this clonotype: One junction end does not reproduce the germline sequence, and a read error may be involved. This chain connects TRBV20-1 to TRBJ2-5; D might be TRBD1 (6 bases). Per germline, CDR1 DFQATT and CDR2 SNEGSKA (reference sequence). CDR3 length: 13 amino acids. The CDR3 here is CIASRTVQETQYF. DNA for the CDR3: TGCATTGCTAGTCGGACAGTCCAAGAGACCCAGTACTTC.

This clonotype was recorded a few times. The gene calls are TRBV5-1 and TRBJ2-5; D ambiguous. V was clipped by 2 bases and J by 5 bases, with 31 bases between them. The germline V gene encodes CDR1 SGHRS and CDR2 YFSETQ. The CDR3 is 20 residues long. This chain's CDR3 is CASSFPTPYTMARGGETQYF. DNA for the CDR3: TGCGCCAGCAGCTTTCCCACCCCTTACACGATGGCAAGAGGTGGGGAGACCCAGTACTTC.

This clonotype was recorded a few times. This sequence joins TRBV2 and TRBJ2-5; 15 nucleotides line up with TRBD2. Trimming took 7 bases from V and 2 from J; bases not matched to a gene: 8. From germline, CDR1 is SNHLY and CDR2 FYNNEI. The CDR3 contains 17 residues. The CDR3 here is CASKPGLAGGTQETQYF. CDR3 nucleotide sequence: TGTGCCAGCAAGCCGGGACTAGCGGGGGGAACTCAAGAGACCCAGTACTTC.

This clonotype was counted many times. V is TRBV5-1 and J is TRBJ2-1, with D perhaps TRBD2 (6 bases). The CDR3 has 15 residues. The V gene's germline CDR1 is SGHRS and CDR2 YFSETQ. Trimming stripped 4 bases from V and 4 bases from J, with 15 bases between. Here the CDR3 reads CASSLDRGRYNEQFF. The CDR3, as DNA: TGCGCCAGCAGCCTGGATCGGGGGAGGTACAATGAGCAGTTCTTC.

This clonotype was counted between two and nine times. V usage is TRBV28 and J usage is TRBJ1-2; D unclear. Trimming cost V 6 bases and J 2 bases, with 10 bases left between them. From germline, CDR1 is MDHEN and CDR2 SYDVKM. This CDR3 spans 13 amino acids. Here the CDR3 DNA reads TGTGCCAGCAGAACGGGCGGGAACTATGGCTACACCTTC. This encodes CASRTGGNYGYTF.

The chain couples TRBV10-3 to TRBJ1-5, with a possible D match to TRBD1 (5 bases). V was shortened by 0 bases and J by 2 bases, with 8 bases between the two germline ends. The CDR3 spans 15 residues. Germline V gives CDR1 ENHRY, CDR2 SYGVKD. Here the CDR3 reads CAISESGGGNQPQHF. In DNA, the CDR3 is TGTGCCATCAGTGAGTCTGGAGGGGGCAATCAGCCCCAGCATTTT.

This CDR3 is CASSRNPRLHEQYF. CDR3 in DNA: TGTGCCAGCAGCCGTAACCCGCGGCTTCACGAGCAGTACTTC. The chain recombines TRBV12-3 or TRBV12-4 with TRBJ2-7; D gene ambiguous. This CDR3 contains 14 residues. Trimming left V 6 bases short and J 5 bases short, with 17 bases between.

The chain couples TRBV4-3 to TRBJ2-1, with D tentatively TRBD1 or TRBD2 (5 bases each). CDR3 length: 15 residues. Trimming pared 6 bases from V and 9 bases from J, leaving 21 bases between. Germline V gives CDR1 LGHNA, CDR2 YSLEER. DNA for the CDR3: TGCGCCAGCAGTCGGGGCCGTGCATTGGTTAGTGAGCAGTTCTTC. This sequence encodes CASSRGRALVSEQFF.

This rearrangement joins TRBV2 to TRBJ2-2, with D hard to call. The CDR3 has 13 residues. The V end lost 4 bases, the J end lost 5 bases, and 8 bases lay between the germline ends. Germline CDR1 reads SNHLY; CDR2 reads FYNNEI. CDR3 sequence: CASSVTTTGELFF. The CDR3 bases are TGTGCCAGCAGTGTTACTACTACCGGGGAGCTGTTTTTT.

This chain joins TRBV4-2 and TRBJ1-1; perhaps TRBD1 as D (5 bases). The V and J ends lost 0 bases and 0 bases respectively, with 11 bases between them. Germline V gene sequence: CDR1 LGHNA, CDR2 YNFKEQ. The CDR3 runs 16 residues. CDR3 amino acids: CASSQDFTGLNTEAFF. The CDR3 DNA follows: TGTGCCAGCAGCCAAGATTTTACAGGTCTGAACACTGAAGCTTTCTTT.

This clonotype has at least ten counts. The chain has TRBV5-1 and TRBJ2-1, with TRBD1 identical over 8 bases. This CDR3 has 14 amino acids. The junction had 11 bases not matched to a gene; V was cut back by 0 bases and J by 15 bases. From germline, CDR1 is SGHRS and CDR2 YFSETQ. The DNA for the CDR3 is TGCGCCAGCAGCTTGGGGACAGGGACTCGGCGTAGGTTCTTC. Amino acid sequence: CASSLGTGTRRRFF.

This chain joins TRBV24-1 and TRBJ2-1; 9 nucleotides agree with TRBD1. Trimming took 8 bases from V and 5 from J; bases not matched to a gene: 3. Germline lookup yields CDR1 KGHDR and CDR2 SFDVKD. This CDR3 has 13 amino acids. The CDR3 DNA is TGTGCCACCACTAGGACAGGGGACAATGAGCAGTTCTTC. This sequence encodes CATTRTGDNEQFF.

This clonotype was seen at least ten times. The chain combines TRBV7-2 with TRBJ1-2; D is possibly TRBD1 (5 bases). Per the germline V gene, CDR1 is SGHTA and CDR2 is FQGNSA. With 5 bases removed from V and 3 bases from J, the gap between germline ends came to 10 bases. This CDR3 spans 13 amino acids. DNA for the CDR3: TGTGCCAGCAGCCCCCCAGGGTACTATGGCTACACCTTC. Translation gives CASSPPGYYGYTF.

This clonotype was found a few times. V usage is TRBV5-8 and J usage is TRBJ1-1; the D gene is possibly TRBD1 (6 bases). Trimming cost V 0 bases and J 5 bases, with 14 bases left between them. Germline CDR1 and CDR2: SGHTS and YDEGEE. There are 15 residues in the CDR3. CDR3 protein: CASSLVQGVGTEAFF. CDR3 DNA: TGTGCCAGCAGCTTGGTACAGGGCGTTGGTACTGAAGCTTTCTTT.

This chain joins TRBV5-1 and TRBJ2-2; 9 bases map to TRBD2. Germline CDR1 SGHRS, CDR2 YFSETQ. CDR3 length: 19 amino acids. After removal of 4 bases from V and 2 bases from J, the junction contained 15 bases not matched to a gene. The DNA of the CDR3 is TGCGCCAGCAGCACAGGTTCAGCGGGACTAGCTGTAAACACCGGGGAGCTGTTTTTT. Amino acid sequence: CASSTGSAGLAVNTGELFF.